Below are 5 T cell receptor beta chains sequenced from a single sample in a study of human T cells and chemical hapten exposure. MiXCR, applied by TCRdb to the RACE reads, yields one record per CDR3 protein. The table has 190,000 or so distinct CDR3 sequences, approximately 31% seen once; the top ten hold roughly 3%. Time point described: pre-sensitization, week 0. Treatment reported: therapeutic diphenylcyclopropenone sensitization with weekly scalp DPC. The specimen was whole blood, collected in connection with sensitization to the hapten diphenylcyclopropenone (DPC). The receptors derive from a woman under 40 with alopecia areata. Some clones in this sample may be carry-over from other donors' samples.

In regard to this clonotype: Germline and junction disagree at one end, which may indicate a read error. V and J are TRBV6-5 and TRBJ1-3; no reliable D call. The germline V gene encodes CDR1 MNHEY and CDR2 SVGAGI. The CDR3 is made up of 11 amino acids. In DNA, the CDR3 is TGTGTCATCTCCCTCGAGCCGAGAAATGGATTT. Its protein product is CVISLEPRNGF.

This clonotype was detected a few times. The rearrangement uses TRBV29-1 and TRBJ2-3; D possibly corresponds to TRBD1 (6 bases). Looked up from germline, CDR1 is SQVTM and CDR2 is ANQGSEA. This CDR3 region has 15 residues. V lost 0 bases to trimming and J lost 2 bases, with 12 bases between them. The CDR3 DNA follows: TGCAGCGTTGAAGAGCTGGACAGAGCCACAGATACGCAGTATTTT. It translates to CSVEELDRATDTQYF.

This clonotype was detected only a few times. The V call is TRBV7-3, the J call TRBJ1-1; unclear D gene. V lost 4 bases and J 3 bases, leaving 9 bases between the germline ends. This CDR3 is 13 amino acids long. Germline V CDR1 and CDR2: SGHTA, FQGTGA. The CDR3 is CASSWTTHTEAFF. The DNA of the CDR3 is TGTGCCAGCAGCTGGACGACCCACACTGAAGCTTTCTTT.

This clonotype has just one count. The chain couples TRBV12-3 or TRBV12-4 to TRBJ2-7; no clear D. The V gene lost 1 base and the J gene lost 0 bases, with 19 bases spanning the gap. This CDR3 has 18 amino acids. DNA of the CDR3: TGTGCCAGCAGTTTAGGGCGCAGTTCCCTGGGAATCTCCTACGAGCAGTACTTC. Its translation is CASSLGRSSLGISYEQYF.

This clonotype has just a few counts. The CDR3 is CASSLSRGTVGTDTQYF. CDR3 in DNA: TGTGCCAGCAGTTTAAGTCGCGGGACGGTAGGCACAGATACGCAGTATTTT. J is TRBJ2-3 and V is TRBV27; perhaps TRBD2 as D (6 bases). Trimming took 2 bases from V and 1 from J, leaving 16 bases between them. Germline CDR1 reads MNHEY; CDR2 reads SMNVEV (reference sequence). The CDR3 is 17 residues long.